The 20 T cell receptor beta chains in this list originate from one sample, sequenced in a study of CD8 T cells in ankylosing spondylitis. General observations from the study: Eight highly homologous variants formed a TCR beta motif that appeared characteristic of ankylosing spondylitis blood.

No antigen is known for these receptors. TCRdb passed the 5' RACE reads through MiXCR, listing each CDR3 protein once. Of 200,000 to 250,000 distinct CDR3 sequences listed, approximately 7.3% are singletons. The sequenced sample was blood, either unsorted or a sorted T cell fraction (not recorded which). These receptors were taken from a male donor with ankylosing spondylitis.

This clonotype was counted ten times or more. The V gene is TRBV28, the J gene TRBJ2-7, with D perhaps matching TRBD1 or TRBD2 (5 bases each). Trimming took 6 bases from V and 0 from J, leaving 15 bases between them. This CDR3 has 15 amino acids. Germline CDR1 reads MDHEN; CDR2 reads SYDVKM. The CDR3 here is CASSSWDGNSYEQYF. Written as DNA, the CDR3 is TGTGCCAGCAGCTCGTGGGACGGGAACTCCTACGAGCAGTACTTC.

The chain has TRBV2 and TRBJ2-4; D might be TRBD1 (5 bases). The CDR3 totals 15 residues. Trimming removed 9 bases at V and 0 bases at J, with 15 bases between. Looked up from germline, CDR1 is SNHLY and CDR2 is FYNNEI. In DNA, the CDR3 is TGTGCCAGACAGAAGACAGCGCTAGCCAAAAACATTCAGTACTTC. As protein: CARQKTALAKNIQYF.

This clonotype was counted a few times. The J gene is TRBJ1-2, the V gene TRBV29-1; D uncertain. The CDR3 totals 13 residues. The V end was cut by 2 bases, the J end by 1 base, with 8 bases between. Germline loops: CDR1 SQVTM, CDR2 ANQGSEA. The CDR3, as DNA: TGCAGCGTTGAACTGCAGCTTAACTATGGCTACACCTTC. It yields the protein CSVELQLNYGYTF.

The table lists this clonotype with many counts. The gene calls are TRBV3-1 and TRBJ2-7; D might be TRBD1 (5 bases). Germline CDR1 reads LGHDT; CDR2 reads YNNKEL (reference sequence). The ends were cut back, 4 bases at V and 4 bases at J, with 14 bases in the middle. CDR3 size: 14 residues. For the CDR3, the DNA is TGTGCCAGCAGCCCTGTGGGCTGGACATACGAGCAGTACTTC. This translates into CASSPVGWTYEQYF.

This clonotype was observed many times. The CDR3 nucleotides read TGCAGTGCTAGAGGACTAGCGGATTACTACGAGCAGTACTTC. It yields the protein CSARGLADYYEQYF. This rearrangement joins TRBV20-1 to TRBJ2-7, with TRBD2 matching over 9 bases. Trimming cost V 1 base and J 3 bases; bases outside gene matches: 4. The CDR3 is made up of 14 amino acids. Per germline, CDR1 DFQATT and CDR2 SNEGSKA (reference sequence).

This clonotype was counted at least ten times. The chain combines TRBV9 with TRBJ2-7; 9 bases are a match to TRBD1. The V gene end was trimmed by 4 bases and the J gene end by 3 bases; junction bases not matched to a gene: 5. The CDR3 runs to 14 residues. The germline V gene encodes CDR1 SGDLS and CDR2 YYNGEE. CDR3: CASSPGTGNYEQYF. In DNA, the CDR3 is TGTGCCAGCAGCCCAGGGACAGGGAACTACGAGCAGTACTTC.

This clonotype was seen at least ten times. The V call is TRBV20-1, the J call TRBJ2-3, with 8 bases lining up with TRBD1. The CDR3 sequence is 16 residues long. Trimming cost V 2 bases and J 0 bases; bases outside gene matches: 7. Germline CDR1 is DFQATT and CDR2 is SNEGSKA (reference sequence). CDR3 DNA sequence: TGCAGTGCTAGACAAAAGGGGACAGGTAGCACAGATACGCAGTATTTT. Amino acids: CSARQKGTGSTDTQYF.

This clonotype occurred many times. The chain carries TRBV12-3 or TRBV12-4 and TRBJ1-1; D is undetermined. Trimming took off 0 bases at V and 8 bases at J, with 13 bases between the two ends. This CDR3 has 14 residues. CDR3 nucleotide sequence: TGTGCCAGCAGTTTAGCGCTCTATGGTCTAGAAGCTTTCTTT. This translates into CASSLALYGLEAFF.

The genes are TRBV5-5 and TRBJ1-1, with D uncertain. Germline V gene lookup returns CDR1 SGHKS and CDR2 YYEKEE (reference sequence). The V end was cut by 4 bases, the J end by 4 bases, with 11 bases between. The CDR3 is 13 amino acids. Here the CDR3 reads CASSPGILTEAFF. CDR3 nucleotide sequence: TGTGCCAGCAGCCCCGGGATCCTCACTGAAGCTTTCTTT.

For the CDR3, the DNA is TGTGCCAGCAGCCACAGGGATATTGCCAAAAACATTCAGTACTTC. It codes for CASSHRDIAKNIQYF. V usage is TRBV6-1 and J usage is TRBJ2-4; D possibly corresponds to TRBD1 (6 bases). The CDR3 totals 15 residues. Trimming cost V 6 bases and J 1 base, with 13 bases left between them. Germline-derived CDR1 and CDR2 are MNHNS and SASEGT.

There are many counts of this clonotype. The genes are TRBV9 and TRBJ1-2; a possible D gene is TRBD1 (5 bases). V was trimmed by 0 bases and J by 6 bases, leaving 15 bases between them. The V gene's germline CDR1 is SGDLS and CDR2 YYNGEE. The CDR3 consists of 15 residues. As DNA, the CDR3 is TGTGCCAGCAGCGTAGATGGGACGGAAGTGGATGGCTACACCTTC. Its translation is CASSVDGTEVDGYTF.

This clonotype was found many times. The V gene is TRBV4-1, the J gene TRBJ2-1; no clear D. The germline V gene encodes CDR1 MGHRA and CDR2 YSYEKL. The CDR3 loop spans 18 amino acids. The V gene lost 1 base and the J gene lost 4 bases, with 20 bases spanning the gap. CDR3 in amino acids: CASSQATASIGLYNEQFF. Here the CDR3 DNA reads TGCGCCAGCAGCCAAGCGACCGCCAGTATCGGGTTGTACAATGAGCAGTTCTTC.

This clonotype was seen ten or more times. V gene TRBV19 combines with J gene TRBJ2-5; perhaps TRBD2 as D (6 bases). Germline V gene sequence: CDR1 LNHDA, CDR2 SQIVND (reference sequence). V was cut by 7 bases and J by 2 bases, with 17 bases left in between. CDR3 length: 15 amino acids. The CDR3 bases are TGTGCCAGTAAGGACTATTCGAGCGTACAAGAGACCCAGTACTTC. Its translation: CASKDYSSVQETQYF.

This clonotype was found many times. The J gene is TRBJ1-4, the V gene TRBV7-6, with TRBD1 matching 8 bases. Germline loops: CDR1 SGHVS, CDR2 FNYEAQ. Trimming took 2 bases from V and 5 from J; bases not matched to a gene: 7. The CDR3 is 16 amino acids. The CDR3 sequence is CASSLSNRGRNEKLFF. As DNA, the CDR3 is TGTGCCAGCAGCTTATCAAACAGGGGGAGAAATGAAAAACTGTTTTTT.

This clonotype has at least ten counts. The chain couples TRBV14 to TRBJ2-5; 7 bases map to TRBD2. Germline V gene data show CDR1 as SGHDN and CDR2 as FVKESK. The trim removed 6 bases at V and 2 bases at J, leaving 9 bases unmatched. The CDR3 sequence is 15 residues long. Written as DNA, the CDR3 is TGTGCCAGCAGAATGACTACTAGCGCACAAGAGACCCAGTACTTC. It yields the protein CASRMTTSAQETQYF.

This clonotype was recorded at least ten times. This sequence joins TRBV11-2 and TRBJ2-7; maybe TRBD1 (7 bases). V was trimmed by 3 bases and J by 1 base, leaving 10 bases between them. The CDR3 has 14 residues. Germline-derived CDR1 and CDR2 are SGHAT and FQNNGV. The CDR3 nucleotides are TGTGCCAGCAGCTTGGGGGGACAGTCCTACGAGCAGTACTTC. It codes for CASSLGGQSYEQYF.

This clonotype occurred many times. Here the CDR3 reads CSARVAGNNEQFF. The CDR3 coding sequence is TGCAGTGCTAGAGTAGCGGGGAACAATGAGCAGTTCTTC. The rearrangement uses TRBV20-1 and TRBJ2-1; 8 bases match TRBD2. Losses at the gene ends were 1 base for V and 5 bases for J; bases not matched to a gene: 1. There are 13 residues in the CDR3. Germline lookup yields CDR1 DFQATT and CDR2 SNEGSKA (reference sequence).

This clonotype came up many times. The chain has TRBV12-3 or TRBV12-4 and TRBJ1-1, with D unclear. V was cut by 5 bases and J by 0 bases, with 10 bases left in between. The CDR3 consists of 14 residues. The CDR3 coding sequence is TGTGCCAGCAGTCCGGGGTCCATGAACACTGAAGCTTTCTTT. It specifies CASSPGSMNTEAFF.

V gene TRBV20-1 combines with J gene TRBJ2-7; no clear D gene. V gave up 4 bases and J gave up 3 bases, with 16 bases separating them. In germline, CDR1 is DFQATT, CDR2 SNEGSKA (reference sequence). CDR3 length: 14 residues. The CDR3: CSAMGYISYYEQYF. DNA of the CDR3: TGCAGTGCTATGGGCTATATTAGTTACTACGAGCAGTACTTC.

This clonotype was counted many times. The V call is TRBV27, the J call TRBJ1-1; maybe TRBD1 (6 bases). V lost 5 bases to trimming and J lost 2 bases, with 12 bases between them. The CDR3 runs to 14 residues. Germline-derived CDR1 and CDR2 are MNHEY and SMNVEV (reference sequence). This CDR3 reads CASSPRDINTEAFF. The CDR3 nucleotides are TGTGCCAGCAGTCCACGGGACATCAACACTGAAGCTTTCTTT.